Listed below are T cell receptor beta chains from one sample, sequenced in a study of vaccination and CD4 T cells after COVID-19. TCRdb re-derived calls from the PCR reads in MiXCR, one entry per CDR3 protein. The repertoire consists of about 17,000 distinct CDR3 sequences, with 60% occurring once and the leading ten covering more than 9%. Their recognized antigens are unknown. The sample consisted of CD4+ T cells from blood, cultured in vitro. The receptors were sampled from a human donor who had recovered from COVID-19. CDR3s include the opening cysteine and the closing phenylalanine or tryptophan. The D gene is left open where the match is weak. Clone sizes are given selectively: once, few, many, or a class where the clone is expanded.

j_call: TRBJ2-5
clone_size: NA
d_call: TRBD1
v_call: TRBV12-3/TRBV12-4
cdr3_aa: CASSPRQGASQETQYF
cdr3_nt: TGTGCCAGCAGTCCCCGACAGGGGGCTTCCCAAGAGACCCAGTACTTC

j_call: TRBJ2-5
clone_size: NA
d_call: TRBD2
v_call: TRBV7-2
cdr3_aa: CASSLVSGRRETQYF
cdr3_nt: TGTGCCAGCAGCTTAGTTAGCGGGAGGCGGGAGACCCAGTACTTC

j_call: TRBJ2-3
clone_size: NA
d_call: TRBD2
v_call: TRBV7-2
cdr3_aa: CASRPFQAGGPGSTDTQYF
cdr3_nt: TGTGCCAGCAGACCCTTTCAGGCGGGAGGGCCCGGGAGCACAGATACGCAGTATTTT

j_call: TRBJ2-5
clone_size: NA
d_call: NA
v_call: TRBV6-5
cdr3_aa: CASSYSTGNRETQYF
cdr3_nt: TGTGCCAGCAGTTACTCAACAGGGAATAGGGAGACCCAGTACTTC

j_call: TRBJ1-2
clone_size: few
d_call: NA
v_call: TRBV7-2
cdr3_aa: CASSLMGRTPVQYTF
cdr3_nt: TGTGCCAGCAGCTTAATGGGAAGGACACCGGTTCAGTACACCTTC

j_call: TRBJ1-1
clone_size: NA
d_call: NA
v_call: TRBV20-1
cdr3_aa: CSASGPSANTEAFF
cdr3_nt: TGCAGTGCTAGCGGGCCTTCGGCGAACACTGAAGCTTTCTTT

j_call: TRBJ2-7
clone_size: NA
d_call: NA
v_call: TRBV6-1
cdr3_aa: CASSEWGFGYEQYF
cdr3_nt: TGTGCCAGCAGTGAGTGGGGATTCGGCTACGAGCAGTACTTC

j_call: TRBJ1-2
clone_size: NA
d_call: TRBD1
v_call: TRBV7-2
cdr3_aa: CASSSLGQGVGGYTF
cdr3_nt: TGTGCCAGCAGCTCCCTGGGACAGGGGGTTGGTGGCTACACCTTC

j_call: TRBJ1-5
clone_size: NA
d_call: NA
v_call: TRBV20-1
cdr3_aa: CSAGRQGNQPQHF
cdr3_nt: TGCAGTGCTGGTAGACAGGGCAATCAGCCCCAGCATTTT

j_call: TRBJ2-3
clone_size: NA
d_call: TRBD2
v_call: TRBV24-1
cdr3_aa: CATSAGTSPDTQYF
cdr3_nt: TGTGCCACCAGCGCCGGGACTAGCCCAGATACGCAGTATTTT

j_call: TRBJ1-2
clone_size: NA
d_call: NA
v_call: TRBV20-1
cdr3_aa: CSARRNRDYGYTF
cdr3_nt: TGCAGTGCTAGACGAAACCGGGACTATGGCTACACCTTC

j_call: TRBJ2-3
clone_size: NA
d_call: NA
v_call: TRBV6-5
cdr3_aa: CASSSQTTRQVPDTQYF
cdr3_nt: TGTGCCAGCAGTTCCCAAACTACGCGACAGGTCCCAGATACGCAGTATTTT

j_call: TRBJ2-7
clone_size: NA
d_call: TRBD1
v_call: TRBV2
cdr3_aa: CASRQQGTSYEQYF
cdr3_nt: TGTGCCAGCAGACAACAGGGGACCTCCTACGAGCAGTACTTC

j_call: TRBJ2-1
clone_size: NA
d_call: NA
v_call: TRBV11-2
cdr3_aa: CASSLGTAAYSYNEQFF
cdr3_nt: TGTGCCAGCAGCTTAGGGACCGCCGCATACTCCTACAATGAGCAGTTCTTC

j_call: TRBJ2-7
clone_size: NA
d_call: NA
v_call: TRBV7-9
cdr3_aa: CASGGVSYEQYF
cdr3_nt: TGTGCCAGCGGCGGGGTCAGCTACGAGCAGTACTTC

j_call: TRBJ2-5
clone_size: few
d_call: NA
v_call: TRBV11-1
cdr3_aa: CASSLLETQYF
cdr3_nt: TGTGCCAGCAGCTTACTAGAGACCCAGTACTTC

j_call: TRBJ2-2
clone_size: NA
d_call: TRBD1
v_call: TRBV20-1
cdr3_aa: CSAERGLGGTGELFF
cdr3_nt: TGCAGTGCTGAGAGGGGGCTGGGCGGCACCGGGGAGCTGTTTTTT

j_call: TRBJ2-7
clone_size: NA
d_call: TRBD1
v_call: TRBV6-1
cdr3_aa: CASSYDGTGGYEQYF
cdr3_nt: TGTGCCAGCAGCTATGACGGAACAGGGGGCTACGAGCAGTACTTC

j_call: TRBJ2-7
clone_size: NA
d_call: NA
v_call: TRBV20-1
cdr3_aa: CSASVGQGGTYEQYF
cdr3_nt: TGCAGTGCTAGTGTTGGGCAGGGGGGGACCTACGAGCAGTACTTC

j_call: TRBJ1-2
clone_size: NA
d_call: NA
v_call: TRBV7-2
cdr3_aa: CASSSYRENGYTF
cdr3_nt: TGTGCCAGCAGTTCATACAGGGAGAATGGCTACACCTTC

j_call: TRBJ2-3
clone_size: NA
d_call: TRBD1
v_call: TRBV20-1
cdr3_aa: CSADDRGGADTQYF
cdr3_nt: TGCAGTGCCGACGACAGGGGCGGGGCAGATACGCAGTATTTT

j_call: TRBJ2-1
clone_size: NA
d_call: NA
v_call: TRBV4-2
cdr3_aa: CASSQDLTDYNEQFF
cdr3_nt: TGTGCCAGCAGCCAAGATCTGACTGACTACAATGAGCAGTTCTTC

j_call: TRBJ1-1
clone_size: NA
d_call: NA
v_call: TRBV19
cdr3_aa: CASRVGMGTEAFF
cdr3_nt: TGTGCCAGTAGGGTTGGGATGGGCACTGAAGCTTTCTTT

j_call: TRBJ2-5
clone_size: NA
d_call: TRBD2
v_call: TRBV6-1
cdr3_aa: CASSGLAGGMRETQYF
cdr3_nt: TGTGCCAGCAGCGGACTAGCGGGGGGTATGAGGGAGACCCAGTACTTC

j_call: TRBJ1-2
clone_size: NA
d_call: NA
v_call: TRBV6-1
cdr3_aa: CASRVGVGDNYGYTF
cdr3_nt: TGTGCCAGCAGAGTCGGGGTTGGGGATAACTATGGCTACACCTTC

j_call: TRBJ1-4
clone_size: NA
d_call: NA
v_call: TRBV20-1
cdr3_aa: CSARDSNEKLFF
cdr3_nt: TGCAGTGCTAGGGACAGTAATGAAAAACTGTTTTTT

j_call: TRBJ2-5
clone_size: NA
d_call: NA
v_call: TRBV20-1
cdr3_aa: CSAVPGHLQETQYF
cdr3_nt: TGCAGTGCTGTCCCGGGACACCTGCAAGAGACCCAGTACTTC

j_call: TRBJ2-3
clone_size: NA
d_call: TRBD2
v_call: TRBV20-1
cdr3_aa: CSASTSGGDSTDTQYF
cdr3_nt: TGCAGTGCTAGTACTAGCGGGGGGGATAGCACAGATACGCAGTATTTT

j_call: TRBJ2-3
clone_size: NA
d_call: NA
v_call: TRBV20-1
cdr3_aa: CSTIARSGDTQYF
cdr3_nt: TGCAGTACAATAGCACGGAGTGGAGATACGCAGTATTTT

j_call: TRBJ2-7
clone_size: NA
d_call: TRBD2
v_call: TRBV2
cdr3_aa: CASSGTSGGEQYF
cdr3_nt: TGTGCCAGCAGCGGGACTAGCGGGGGGGAGCAGTACTTC

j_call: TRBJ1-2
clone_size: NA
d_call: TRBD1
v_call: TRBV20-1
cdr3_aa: CSARGTPNYGYTF
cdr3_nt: TGCAGTGCCAGGGGGACGCCTAACTATGGCTACACCTTC

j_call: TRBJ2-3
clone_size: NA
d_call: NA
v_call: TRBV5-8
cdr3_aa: CASSLGGQLGTDTQYF
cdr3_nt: TGTGCCAGCAGCTTGGGAGGGCAGCTAGGCACAGATACGCAGTATTTT

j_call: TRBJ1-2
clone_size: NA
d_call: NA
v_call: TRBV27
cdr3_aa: CATRRTVNYGYTF
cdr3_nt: TGTGCCACCAGACGGACAGTGAACTATGGCTACACCTTC

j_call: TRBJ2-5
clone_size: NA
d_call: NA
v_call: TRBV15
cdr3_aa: CATSRDPGSQETQYF
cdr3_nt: TGTGCCACCAGCAGAGATCCGGGGTCGCAAGAGACCCAGTACTTC

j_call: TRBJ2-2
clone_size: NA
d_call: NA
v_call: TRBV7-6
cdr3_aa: CASSLLRGRTGELFF
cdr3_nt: TGTGCCAGCAGCTTACTGCGGGGGCGAACCGGGGAGCTGTTTTTT

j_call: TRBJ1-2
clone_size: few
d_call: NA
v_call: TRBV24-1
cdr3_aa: CATSDSKGGKDYGYTF
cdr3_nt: TGTGCCACCAGTGATTCCAAGGGGGGTAAGGACTATGGCTACACCTTC

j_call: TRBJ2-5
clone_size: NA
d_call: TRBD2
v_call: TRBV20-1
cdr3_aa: CSARDRRLAGVAQYF
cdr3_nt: TGCAGTGCTAGAGATAGGAGACTAGCGGGGGTGGCCCAGTACTTC

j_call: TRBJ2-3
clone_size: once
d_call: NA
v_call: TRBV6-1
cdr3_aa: CASSPRGIDRNTQYF
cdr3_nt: TGTGCCAGCAGTCCCCGGGGGATCGACAGAAATACGCAGTATTTT

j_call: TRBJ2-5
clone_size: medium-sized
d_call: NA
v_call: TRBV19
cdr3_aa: CASSPPGLRGETQYF
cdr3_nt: TGTGCCAGTAGTCCGCCGGGCTTGAGGGGCGAGACCCAGTACTTC

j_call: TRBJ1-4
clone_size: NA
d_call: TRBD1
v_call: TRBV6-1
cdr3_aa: CASRTRGTGYEKLFF
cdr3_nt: TGTGCCAGCAGAACCCGCGGGACAGGGTATGAAAAACTGTTTTTT

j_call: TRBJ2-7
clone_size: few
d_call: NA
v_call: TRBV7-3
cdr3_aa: CASSSQGRENEQYF
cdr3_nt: TGTGCCAGCAGCTCCCAGGGAAGGGAAAACGAGCAGTACTTC

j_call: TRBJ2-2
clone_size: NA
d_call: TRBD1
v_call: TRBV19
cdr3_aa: CASNRGLGGELFF
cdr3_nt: TGTGCCAGTAACAGGGGGCTGGGCGGGGAGCTGTTTTTT

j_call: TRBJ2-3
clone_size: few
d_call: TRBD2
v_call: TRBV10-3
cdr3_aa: CATQRTSGQLVSDTQYF
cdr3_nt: TGTGCCACCCAACGGACTAGCGGGCAATTGGTCTCGGATACGCAGTATTTT

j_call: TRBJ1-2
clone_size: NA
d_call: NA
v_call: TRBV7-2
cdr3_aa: CASSLAMAANYGYTF
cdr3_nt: TGTGCCAGCAGCTTAGCGATGGCCGCTAACTATGGCTACACCTTC

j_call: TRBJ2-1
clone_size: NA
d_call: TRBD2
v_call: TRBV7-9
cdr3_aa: CASSSRLAGGLYNEQFF
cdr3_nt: TGTGCCAGCAGCTCCCGACTAGCGGGGGGGCTTTACAATGAGCAGTTCTTC

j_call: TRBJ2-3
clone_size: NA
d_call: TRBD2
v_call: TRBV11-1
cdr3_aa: CARSVTSGTDTQYF
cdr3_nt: TGTGCCAGAAGCGTGACTAGCGGCACAGATACGCAGTATTTT

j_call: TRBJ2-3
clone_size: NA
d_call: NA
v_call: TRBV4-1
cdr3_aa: CASSQDRQGPSDTQYF
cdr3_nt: TGCGCCAGCAGCCAAGATCGGCAGGGACCCTCAGATACGCAGTATTTT

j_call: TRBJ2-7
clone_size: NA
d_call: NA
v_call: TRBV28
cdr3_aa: CASGPQQYFYEQYF
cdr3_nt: TGTGCCAGCGGCCCCCAACAGTATTTCTACGAGCAGTACTTC

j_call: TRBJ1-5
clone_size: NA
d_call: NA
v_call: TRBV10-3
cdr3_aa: CAISEKGQPQHF
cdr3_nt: TGTGCCATCAGTGAGAAGGGTCAGCCCCAGCATTTT

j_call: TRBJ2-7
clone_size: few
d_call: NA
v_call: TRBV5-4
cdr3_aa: CASSVGAPYEQYF
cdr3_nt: TGTGCCAGCAGCGTGGGGGCCCCCTACGAGCAGTACTTC

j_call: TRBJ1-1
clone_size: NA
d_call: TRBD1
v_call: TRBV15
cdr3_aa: CATSRGGTGGFTEAFF
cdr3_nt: TGTGCCACCAGCAGAGGTGGGACAGGGGGCTTTACTGAAGCTTTCTTT

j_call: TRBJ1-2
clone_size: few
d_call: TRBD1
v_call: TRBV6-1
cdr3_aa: CASSVDRGLGYTF
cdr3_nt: TGTGCCAGCAGTGTCGACAGGGGGCTAGGCTACACCTTC

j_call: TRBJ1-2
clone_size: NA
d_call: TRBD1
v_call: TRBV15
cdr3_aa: CATSRDAGGAGGYTF
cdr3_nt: TGTGCCACCAGCAGAGACGCAGGGGGCGCAGGGGGCTACACCTTC

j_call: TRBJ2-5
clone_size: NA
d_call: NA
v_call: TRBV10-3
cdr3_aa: CAISEAASTKTQYF
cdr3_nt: TGTGCCATCAGTGAGGCGGCCAGCACAAAGACCCAGTACTTC

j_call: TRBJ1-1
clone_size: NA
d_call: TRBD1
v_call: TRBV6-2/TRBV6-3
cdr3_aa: CASSLWTGGTLNTEAFF
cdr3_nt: TGTGCCAGCAGTTTGTGGACAGGGGGGACCTTGAACACTGAAGCTTTCTTT